This TCR beta chain stems from a study of memory CD4+ T cells and cytomegalovirus serostatus (dated by TCRdb to between 2018 and 2020). Context from the whole study: The cohort comprised 33 healthy Belgian adults, 9 CMV seropositive and 24 CMV seronegative. To replicate a published TCR-based CMV serostatus classifier, the researchers sequenced the CD4+ memory TCRbeta repertoires of a Belgian cohort whose cytomegalovirus serostatus was known. Study-level results and caveats: Only CD4+CD45RO+ memory cells were sequenced, in contrast to the original study, which included naive and memory CD4+ and CD8+ populations. Among the roughly 160 previously reported CMV-associated TCRbeta sequences, 67 showed up in the CD4+ memory repertoires, with each one found in between one and five individuals. The results were read as suggesting that the CMV-associated TCR signature is, for the most part, present in the CD4+ memory repertoire. A median bootstrapped AUC of 0.95 with a 95% CI of 0.76-1.00 was achieved on the Belgian cohort by the original-framework classifier. For CMV serostatus prediction, a median bootstrapped AUC of 0.95 was reached with the original framework, and a median bootstrapped AUC of about 0.91 was reached with a US-trained random forest.

From the cysteine through the phenylalanine, the CDR3 covers 15 amino acids. Only the CDR3 region is kept as DNA, spanning 45 bases read in frame from base 1. According to the germline V gene (reference sequence), CDR1 reads LNHDA and CDR2 reads SQIVND. For this chain, trimming is 4 bases at the V end and 5 bases at the J end, and the number of junction bases without a gene match is 5. This clone was observed a single time. Its target antigen remains unknown. Base qualities are not at hand, and no much larger clone is one base apart. Genomic DNA was extracted from sorted cells with the Quick-DNA Microprep Kit. TCRbeta DNA was amplified with the immunoSEQ hsTCRbeta kit following the manufacturer's protocol. An Illumina MiSeq instrument was used to sequence the TCRbeta libraries. On the study's bioinformatics: Once out-of-frame sequences had been removed, a few million distinct TCRbeta sequences were left, which works out to an average of roughly 67,000 per individual. Each individual was scored according to the count of approximately 170 previously reported CMV-associated TCRbeta sequences and the total productive distinct TCRbeta count. A beta-binomial model was reimplemented in Python, and scikit-learn random forests with default parameters were trained on data from the US cohort. Classifier performance on the Belgian cohort was reported as the median AUC with percentile confidence intervals calculated over 10,000 bootstrap iterations. Here the immuneACCESS table is served through TCRdb, limited to in-frame sequences with V and J called. Missing clones are a known gap in these copies; in checked studies unresolved V genes cover under half, and the rest lacks a known reason. Clonal size and the V and J genes are those of that table, whereas D and trimming came from the DNA. For this sample the table gives approximately 74,000 clones, of which 60% to 85% were detected only once. The top ten clones comprise approximately 4.5% of the sample.

A FACSAria II was used to sort memory CD4+ T cells, defined as single viable CD3+CD4+CD8-CD45RO+ cells. To determine CMV serostatus, a Roche Elecsys assay was used that detects serum IgG against CMV pp150, pp28, p38 and p52. Following thawing, total CD4+ T cells were enriched through positive selection using CD4 magnetic microbeads. Samples originated from another study that specifically interrogated the CD4+ T cell memory repertoire. Peripheral blood mononuclear cells were isolated and cryopreserved according to standard operating procedures, and serum was kept at -80 degrees C. Staining used CD3-PerCP (BW264/56), CD4-APC (RPA-T4), CD45RO-PE (UCHT1) and CD8-Pacific Orange (3B5) antibodies, with Sytox blue excluding non-viable cells.

Sequences were obtained from memory CD4+ T cells from blood. The receptor was derived from an adult in good health and CMV-seropositive. The chain joins TRBV19 to TRBJ1-5, and TRBD1 aligns with 10 junction nucleotides. The CDR3 protein: CASSTRTGGHQPQHF. Here is the DNA: TGTGCCAGTAGTACCCGGACAGGGGGTCATCAGCCCCAGCATTTT.